The source of this T cell receptor beta chain is a study of T cell responses to AZD1222 COVID-19 vaccine. Assay: immunoSEQ multiplex PCR; the TCRdb copy retains only in-frame clones and omits some. This sample has about 140,000 clones; just over 90% occur once, and the top ten carry over 0.85%. Findings and limits, study-wide: No day 14 peak samples; only post-peak repertoires were characterized. It should be noted that donors were predominantly white British and more often female, and clonal diversity was possibly underestimated. Spike-specific TCR breadth and depth grew following two AZD1222 doses.

The CDR3 totals 15 residues. J lost 0 bases, V lost 5 bases, and 4 bases had no gene match. Germline V gene lookup returns CDR1 SGHNT and CDR2 YENEEA. As regards this clone: The antigen remains undetermined.

The V gene is TRBV11-3, the J gene TRBJ2-3; TRBD1 aligns across 8 bases. The origin of this receptor is an adult in good health. Sequences were derived from peripheral blood, sampled on day 0 of MenACWY control vaccination. The CDR3 here is CASSPGQASTDTQYF. The CDR3 nucleotides read TGTGCCAGCAGCCCGGGACAGGCTAGCACAGATACGCAGTATTTT.